The present T cell receptor (beta chain) was sequenced within a study of shared clonotypes between healthy human individuals. The wider study: The donor pool was made up of two women and a few men aged 18 to 49.

Nashville, Tennessee was home to all donors, who were Caucasian adults. Replicate PCRs from sorted subsets contained roughly 220 ng DNA, which is around 30,000 T cell genomes. Data came from immunoSEQ multiplex PCR; TCRdb stores just in-frame clones and leaves some out. The sample holds 2 million to 2.5 million clones; around 92% are singletons and the top ten take roughly 0.34%. Germline V gives CDR1 MDHEN, CDR2 SYDVKM. The CDR3 length is 16 residues. The sample comprised naive CD4+ T cells from PBMCs. The subset: CD45RA+ positively selected. This clonotype originated in a man between 18 and 29 years old in good health. Some clones in this sample may be carry-over from other donors' samples. The chain couples TRBV28 to TRBJ2-5; 10 bases are shared with TRBD2. The J call may be wrong; the DNA end is better matched by TRBJ2-7. The CDR3 is CASSLWGGLATYEQYF. DNA for the CDR3: TGTGCCAGCAGTTTATGGGGGGGACTAGCGACCTACGAGCAGTACTTC.